The clone carrying this T cell receptor beta chain was detected only a few times. The antigen is undetermined. Trimming took 6 bases from V and 1 from J, leaving 8 bases between them. The CDR3 runs 13 residues. Germline lookup yields CDR1 LNHNV and CDR2 YYDKDF (reference sequence). This specimen belongs to a study of T-cell memory formation after mild COVID-19. Findings and caveats of the study: Contracting clones from day 15 to 85 showed balanced CD4/CD8; later expanders favored CD4+.

The 5'RACE method, run with constant-segment primers, produced TCR alpha and TCR beta cDNA libraries (carrying sample barcodes and UMIs). Using its own MiXCR run on the 5' RACE reads, TCRdb lists one record per CDR3 protein. The sample lists fewer than 650,000 distinct CDR3 sequences, roughly 22% occurring once. Input material: PBMCs or a T cell subset sorted from them (not recorded which). The TCR was taken from an adult woman who had mild COVID-19 (a few samples of this study predate the infection). Cell type and time point are not known. The chain links TRBV15 to TRBJ2-3, with D perhaps matching TRBD1 (5 bases). The CDR3 spells CATRGRGTDTQYF. The CDR3 DNA reads TGTGCCACCAGGGGCAGGGGCACAGATACGCAGTATTTT.